One and the same sample provided the 18 T cell receptor beta chains below, sequenced in a study of blood T cell repertoires in COVID-19 (dated by TCRdb to 2019 to 2021). Libraries came from the immunoSEQ multiplex PCR assay. TCRdb carries this immuneACCESS record with in-frame sequences only. Its versions omit some clonotypes, under half of them owing to an unresolved V gene in the studies checked, with the rest unexplained. The sample profile shows 50,000 or so clones; 70% to 90% of them were found once. The ten largest clones add up to 10% to 15% of the sample. The sequenced material came from peripheral blood. These receptors were obtained from a man aged 80 or over with acute or convalescent COVID-19.

This sequence joins TRBV5-6 and TRBJ2-5; TRBD1 matches at 11 bases. The length of the CDR3 is 17 residues. Germline V CDR1 and CDR2: SGHDT, YYEEEE. The V gene end was trimmed by 3 bases and the J gene end by 5 bases; junction bases not matched to a gene: 12. Here the CDR3 DNA reads TGTGCCAGCAGCTCAGGCGGGACAGGGGGGATTAGGGAGACCCAGTACTTC. This encodes CASSSGGTGGIRETQYF.

The chain links TRBV12-3 or TRBV12-4 to TRBJ1-1, with 11 bases matching TRBD1. J was trimmed by 6 bases and V by 4 bases; bases with no gene match: 1. This CDR3 is 13 amino acids long. The CDR3 DNA reads TGTGCCAGCAGTTGGGACAGGGGGGCTGAAGCTTTCTTT. It encodes CASSWDRGAEAFF.

V gene TRBV6-5 combines with J gene TRBJ1-2; D remains ambiguous. Germline CDR1 MNHEY, CDR2 SVGAGI. This CDR3 spans 13 amino acids. Trimming removed 5 bases at V and 0 bases at J, with 7 bases between. CDR3 region: CASSRAPNYGYTF. As DNA, the CDR3 is TGTGCCAGCAGTCGAGCCCCTAACTATGGCTACACCTTC.

The CDR3 reads CASSRTGLQQPQHF. The CDR3 coding sequence is TGTGCCAGCAGCCGGACAGGGCTTCAACAGCCCCAGCATTTT. V is TRBV7-2 and J is TRBJ1-5; TRBD1 agrees at 8 bases. Per germline, CDR1 SGHTA and CDR2 FQGNSA. The CDR3 length is 14 residues. V shed 5 bases and J 7 bases; nucleotides not matched to a gene: 7.

V and J are TRBV5-1 and TRBJ2-2, with TRBD1 matching 8 bases. This CDR3 has 16 residues. Germline values: CDR1 SGHRS, CDR2 YFSETQ. Germline trimming cut 2 bases from V and 5 bases from J; bases unmatched to any gene: 8. The CDR3, as DNA: TGCGCCAGCAGCTTCGGTCAGGGGGCGCGAACCGGGGAGCTGTTTTTT. Protein: CASSFGQGARTGELFF.

V usage is TRBV19 and J usage is TRBJ1-5; 7 nucleotides align to TRBD1. The CDR3 contains 16 residues. V shed 7 bases, J shed 1 base, and the junction held 10 bases outside the gene matches. Looked up from germline, CDR1 is LNHDA and CDR2 is SQIVND (reference sequence). The chain's CDR3 is CASKDRRKTSNQPQHF. The CDR3 DNA follows: TGTGCCAGTAAGGACAGGCGAAAGACCAGCAATCAGCCCCAGCATTTT.

The chain combines TRBV2 with TRBJ2-5, with 8 bases matching TRBD1. The CDR3 length is 17 residues. CDR1 and CDR2 from the germline V gene are SNHLY and FYNNEI. The V segment lost 4 bases and the J segment 5 bases; nucleotides outside the gene matches: 15. This CDR3 is CASSVLGWTGLRETQYF. The CDR3 coding sequence is TGTGCCAGCAGTGTGTTGGGTTGGACAGGGTTACGGGAGACCCAGTACTTC.

Points on this clone: The identical CDR3 is also encoded by other nucleotide sequences in the sample. The chain couples TRBV19 to TRBJ1-2, with D possibly TRBD1 on 6 matching bases. Trimming pared 3 bases from V and 2 bases from J, leaving 10 bases between. This CDR3 is 14 amino acids long. Germline CDR1 is LNHDA and CDR2 is SQIVND (reference sequence). The DNA for the CDR3 is TGTGCCAGTAGTATCGGGGGGGCGAACTATGGCTACACCTTC. As protein: CASSIGGANYGYTF.

The chain recombines TRBV19 with TRBJ1-2; D not resolved. V lost 3 bases to trimming and J lost 2 bases, with 7 bases between them. Germline loops: CDR1 LNHDA, CDR2 SQIVND (reference sequence). The CDR3 spans 13 residues. In nucleotides, the CDR3 is TGTGCCAGTAGTATTGGCAGGAACTATGGCTACACCTTC. Translated, it gives CASSIGRNYGYTF.

This clone was picked up one time. This chain joins TRBV10-3 and TRBJ1-6; D is undetermined. The ends were cut back, 3 bases at V and 5 bases at J, with 14 bases in the middle. The CDR3 has 16 amino acids. Germline CDR1 is ENHRY and CDR2 is SYGVKD. The CDR3 sequence: CAISDGGRSHNSPLHF. The CDR3 bases are TGTGCCATCAGTGACGGAGGGAGATCCCATAATTCACCCCTCCACTTT.

V usage is TRBV10-2 and J usage is TRBJ2-3; 13 positions match TRBD2. Trimming took 0 bases from V and 5 from J; bases not matched to a gene: 8. This CDR3 region has 18 residues. The germline gives CDR1 WSHSY, CDR2 SAAADI. DNA for the CDR3: TGCGCCAGCAGTGAGTCCCTCAGGACTAGCGGGGGTGGAGATACGCAGTATTTT. Amino acids: CASSESLRTSGGGDTQYF.

V gene TRBV5-8 combines with J gene TRBJ1-2, with TRBD1 matching over 10 bases. CDR1 is SGHTS, CDR2 YDEGEE, per germline. The CDR3 covers 15 residues. Trimming cost V 5 bases and J 4 bases; bases outside gene matches: 8. The CDR3 is CASRPRTGGIYGYTF. CDR3 nucleotides: TGTGCCAGCAGGCCGCGGACAGGGGGGATCTATGGCTACACCTTC.

The gene calls are TRBV7-6 and TRBJ1-1, with D maybe TRBD1 (5 bases). V shed 5 bases and J shed 0 bases, with 13 bases lying between them. The CDR3 loop spans 15 amino acids. CDR1 SGHVS and CDR2 FNYEAQ come from the germline V gene. The CDR3 loop is CASSPATVLNTEAFF. In DNA form, the CDR3 reads TGTGCCAGCAGCCCAGCGACAGTGTTGAACACTGAAGCTTTCTTT.

The chain recombines TRBV6-5 with TRBJ2-7; TRBD1 is a possible D gene (6 bases). The V gene lost 6 bases and the J gene lost 4 bases, with 19 bases spanning the gap. From germline, CDR1 is MNHEY and CDR2 SVGAGI. CDR3 length equals 15 residues. The CDR3: CASSSSGTPKYEQYF. CDR3 nucleotides: TGTGCCAGCAGCAGCTCCGGGACACCGAAGTACGAGCAGTACTTC.

The chain uses TRBV19 and TRBJ1-1; 9 positions match TRBD1. Germline CDR1 and CDR2: LNHDA and SQIVND (reference sequence). The junction had 6 bases not matched to a gene; V was cut back by 5 bases and J by 11 bases. The CDR3 is 12 residues long. CDR3 nucleotides: TGTGCCAGTAGTCCCCGGGACAGGGACGCTTTCTTT. Protein product: CASSPRDRDAFF.

The CDR3 sequence is CASSIPIGVDYGYTF. CDR3 sequence (DNA): TGTGCCAGCAGTATCCCCATCGGGGTTGACTATGGCTACACCTTC. This chain joins TRBV28 and TRBJ1-2; the D is unclear. Germline CDR1 and CDR2: MDHEN and SYDVKM. The CDR3 is made up of 15 amino acids. Trimming took 5 bases from V and 3 from J, leaving 16 bases between them.

J is TRBJ1-2 and V is TRBV30, with 7 bases lining up with TRBD1. The CDR3 runs 16 residues. Germline V lookup: CDR1 GTSNPN, CDR2 SVGIG (reference sequence). V trimming: 0 bases; J trimming: 3 bases; junction bases outside the gene matches: 10. CDR3 bases: TGTGCCTGGAGTGTATCACGGACAGGAGGGGACTATGGCTACACCTTC. Amino acids: CAWSVSRTGGDYGYTF.

The genes are TRBV14 and TRBJ1-6, with a weak D call TRBD1 (5 bases). Between the trimmed V and J ends, which lost 1 base and 2 bases, there was a span of 12 bases. The germline gives CDR1 SGHDN, CDR2 FVKESK. This CDR3 has 17 residues. This CDR3 reads CASSQARVAAYNSPLHF. The CDR3 nucleotides read TGTGCCAGCAGCCAAGCCAGGGTGGCAGCCTATAATTCACCCCTCCACTTT.